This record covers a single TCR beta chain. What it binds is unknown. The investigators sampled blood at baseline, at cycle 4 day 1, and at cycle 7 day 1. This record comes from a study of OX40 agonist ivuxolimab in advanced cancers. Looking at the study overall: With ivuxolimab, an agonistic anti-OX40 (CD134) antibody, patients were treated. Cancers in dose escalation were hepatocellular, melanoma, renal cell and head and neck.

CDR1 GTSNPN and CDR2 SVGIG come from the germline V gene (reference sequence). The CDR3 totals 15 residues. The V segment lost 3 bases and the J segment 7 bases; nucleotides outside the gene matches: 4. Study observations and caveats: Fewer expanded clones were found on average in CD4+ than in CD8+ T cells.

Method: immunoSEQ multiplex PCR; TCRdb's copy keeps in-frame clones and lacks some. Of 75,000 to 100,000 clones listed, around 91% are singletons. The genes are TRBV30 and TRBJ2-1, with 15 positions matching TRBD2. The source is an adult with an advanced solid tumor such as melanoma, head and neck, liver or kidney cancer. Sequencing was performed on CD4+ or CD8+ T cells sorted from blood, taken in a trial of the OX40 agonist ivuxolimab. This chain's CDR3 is CAWSPGLAGGNEQFF. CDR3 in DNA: TGTGCCTGGAGCCCCGGACTAGCGGGAGGGAATGAGCAGTTCTTC.